Following are 3 T cell receptor beta chains from one sample sequenced in a study of blood T cell repertoires in COVID-19. Using immunoSEQ multiplex PCR, the repertoire was profiled, and TCRdb retains in-frame clones only, with some absent. The profile shows 120,000 to 150,000 clones, about 87% of them singletons. The sample was peripheral blood. Receptors were obtained from a human donor in a cohort sampled during active COVID-19.

This clone appeared once. V gene TRBV5-1 combines with J gene TRBJ1-2; D perhaps matches TRBD1 (6 bases). Germline loops: CDR1 SGHRS, CDR2 YFSETQ. V lost 0 bases and J lost 7, with 16 bases in between. The CDR3 is 15 residues long. CDR3 in amino acids: CASSLGQGRESGYTF. The CDR3, as DNA: TGCGCCAGCAGCTTGGGTCAGGGGAGGGAAAGTGGCTACACCTTC. The variable domain in full, with the rest retrieved from reference TRBV5-1 and TRBJ1-2, is KAGVTQTPRYLIKTRGQQVTLSCSPISGHRSVSWYQQTPGQGLQFLFEYFSETQRNKGNFPGRFSGRQFSNSRSEMNVSTLELGDSALYLCASSLGQGRESGYTFGSGTRLTVV.

The chain links TRBV11-2 to TRBJ1-2; D uncertain. The CDR3 is 13 amino acids. The germline V gene has CDR1 SGHAT and CDR2 FQNNGV. Between the trimmed V and J ends, which lost 1 base and 7 bases, there was a span of 10 bases. Here the CDR3 reads CASSLAPGGGYTF. In DNA form, the CDR3 reads TGTGCCAGCAGCTTAGCCCCCGGCGGTGGCTACACCTTC.

This clone has more than one count but fewer than ten. This chain's CDR3 is CASGNDRVTYEQYF. DNA for the CDR3: TGTGCTAGTGGAAATGACAGGGTGACCTACGAGCAGTACTTC. This chain joins TRBV12-5 and TRBJ2-7; TRBD1 matches 7 bases. The CDR3 consists of 14 residues. V lost 6 bases and J lost 2; bases outside the gene matches: 7. Looked up from germline, CDR1 is LGHNT and CDR2 is FRNRAP.